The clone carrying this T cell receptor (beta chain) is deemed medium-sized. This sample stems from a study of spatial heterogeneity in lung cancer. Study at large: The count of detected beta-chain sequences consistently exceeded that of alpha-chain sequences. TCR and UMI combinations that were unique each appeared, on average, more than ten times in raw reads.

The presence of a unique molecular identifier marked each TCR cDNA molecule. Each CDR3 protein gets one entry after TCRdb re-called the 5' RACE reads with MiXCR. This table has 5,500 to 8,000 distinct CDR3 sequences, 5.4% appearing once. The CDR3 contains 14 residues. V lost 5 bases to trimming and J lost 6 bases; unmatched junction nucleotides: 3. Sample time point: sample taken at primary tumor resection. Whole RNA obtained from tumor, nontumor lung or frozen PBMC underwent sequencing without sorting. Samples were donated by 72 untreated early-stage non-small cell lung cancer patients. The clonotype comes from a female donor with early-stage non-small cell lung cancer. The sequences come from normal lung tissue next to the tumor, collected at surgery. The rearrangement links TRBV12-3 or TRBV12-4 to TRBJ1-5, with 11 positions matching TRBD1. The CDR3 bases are TGTGCCAGCAGTGGGACAGGGGGACTTCAGCCCCAGCATTTT. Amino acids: CASSGTGGLQPQHF.